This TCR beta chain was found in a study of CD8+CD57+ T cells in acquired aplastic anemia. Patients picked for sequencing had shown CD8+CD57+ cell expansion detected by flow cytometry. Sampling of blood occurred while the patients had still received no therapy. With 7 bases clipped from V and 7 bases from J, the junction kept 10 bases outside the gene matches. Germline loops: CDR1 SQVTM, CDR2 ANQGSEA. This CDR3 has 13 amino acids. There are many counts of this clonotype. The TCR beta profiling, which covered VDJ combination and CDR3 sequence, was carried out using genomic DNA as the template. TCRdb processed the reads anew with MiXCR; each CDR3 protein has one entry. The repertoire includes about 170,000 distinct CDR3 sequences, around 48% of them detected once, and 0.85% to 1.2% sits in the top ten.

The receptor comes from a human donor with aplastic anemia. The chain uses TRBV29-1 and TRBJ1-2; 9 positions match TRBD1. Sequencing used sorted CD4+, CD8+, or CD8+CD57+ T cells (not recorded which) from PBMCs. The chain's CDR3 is CSGRTGGEGGYTF. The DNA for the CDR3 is TGCAGCGGTAGAACAGGGGGCGAAGGTGGCTACACCTTC.